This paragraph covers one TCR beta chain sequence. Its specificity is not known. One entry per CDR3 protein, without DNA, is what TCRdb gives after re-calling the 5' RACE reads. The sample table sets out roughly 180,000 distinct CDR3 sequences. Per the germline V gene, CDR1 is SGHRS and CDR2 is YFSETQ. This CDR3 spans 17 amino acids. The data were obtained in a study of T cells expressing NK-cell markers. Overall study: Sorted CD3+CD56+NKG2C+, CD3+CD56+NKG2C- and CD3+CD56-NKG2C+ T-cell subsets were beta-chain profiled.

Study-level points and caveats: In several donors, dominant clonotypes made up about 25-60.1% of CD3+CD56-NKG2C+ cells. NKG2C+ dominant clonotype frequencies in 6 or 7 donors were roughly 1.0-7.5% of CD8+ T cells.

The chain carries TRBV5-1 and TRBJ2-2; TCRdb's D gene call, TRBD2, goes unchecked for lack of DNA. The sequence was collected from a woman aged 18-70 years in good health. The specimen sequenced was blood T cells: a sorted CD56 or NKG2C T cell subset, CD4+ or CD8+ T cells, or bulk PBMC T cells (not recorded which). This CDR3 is CASSVPSGMGYTGELFF.